Sequencing of this T cell receptor (beta chain) was carried out in a study of PD-1 blockade in classical Hodgkin lymphoma. Study-wide results and limits: Diversity similar to that of newly diagnosed patients was seen at baseline in complete responders. Differences between repertoires have undefined causes, possibly disease activity or prior therapy.

The time point denotes: cycle 4 day 1 (C4D1), after five to seven weeks of nivolumab. Each patient experienced a relapse that followed autologous stem cell transplantation, and brentuximab vedotin exposure varied. Trimming removed 1 base from V and 8 bases from J; junction bases left unmatched: 13. The V gene's germline CDR1 is SGHRS and CDR2 YFSETQ. The CDR3 is 17 residues long. Using immunoSEQ multiplex PCR, the repertoire was profiled, and TCRdb retains in-frame clones only, with some absent. The repertoire consists of roughly 90,000 clones, with 75% to 85% occurring once and the leading ten covering over 15%. A word on this clone: Its target is not known.

The sample in question was peripheral blood mononuclear cells (PBMCs), obtained before the fourth cycle of nivolumab. This TCR was recovered from a human donor with classical Hodgkin lymphoma. The J gene is TRBJ1-3, the V gene TRBV5-1, with TRBD1 identical over 9 bases. CDR3 sequence reads: CASSLRGPTGGFDTIYF. In nucleotides, the CDR3 is TGCGCCAGCAGCTTGAGGGGACCGACAGGGGGGTTCGACACCATATATTTT.